These T cell receptor beta chains were read from a single sample in a study of vaccination effects on CD4 cells after COVID-19. No antigen has been identified for these receptors. Data came from immunoSEQ multiplex PCR; TCRdb stores just in-frame clones and leaves some out. This sample has about 45,000 clones; 72% occur once, and the top ten carry over 8.5%. This specimen consisted of CD4+ T cells from PBMCs cultured without peptide, obtained after COVID-19 vaccination. The receptors were sampled from a human donor who received a COVID-19 vaccine. The CDR3 runs from the conserved cysteine through the conserved F or W. A D gene is named only where the DNA matches it firmly. The size entry is marked missing in some rows and otherwise reads once, few, many or a size class.

>TRBJ1-5|NA|TRBV30|NA
CAWSVQYDQPQHF
TGTGCCTGGAGTGTACAGTATGATCAGCCCCAGCATTTT
>TRBJ2-1|NA|TRBV6-2/TRBV6-3|NA
CASSPSRGGGNNEQFF
TGTGCCAGCAGTCCCTCGCGGGGAGGAGGGAATAATGAGCAGTTCTTC
>TRBJ2-3|NA|TRBV5-4|NA
CASSFPGAGTDTQYF
TGTGCCAGCAGCTTTCCCGGGGCCGGCACAGATACGCAGTATTTT
>TRBJ1-2|medium-sized|TRBV7-9|TRBD1
CASSRSPGQGYGYTF
TGTGCCAGCAGCAGGAGCCCGGGACAGGGCTATGGCTACACCTTC
>TRBJ2-3|NA|TRBV3-1/TRBV3-2|NA
CASSQDSGVRADTQYF
TGTGCCAGCAGCCAAGACTCGGGGGTTAGGGCAGATACGCAGTATTTT
>TRBJ1-5|NA|TRBV2|NA
CASSGFQGSPSNQPQHF
TGTGCCAGCAGTGGGTTTCAGGGCTCCCCTAGCAATCAGCCCCAGCATTTT
>TRBJ2-3|NA|TRBV6-5|NA
CASRRDRSTDTQYF
TGTGCCAGCAGGAGAGACAGGAGCACAGATACGCAGTATTTT
>TRBJ2-1|NA|TRBV19|TRBD2
CASTHKALTSGGSPGNEQFF
TGTGCCAGTACCCATAAAGCCCTGACTAGCGGGGGGTCCCCCGGCAATGAGCAGTTCTTC
>TRBJ2-7|NA|TRBV3-1/TRBV3-2|TRBD1
CASSQGTGIYEQYF
TGTGCCAGCAGCCAAGGGACAGGGATCTACGAGCAGTACTTC
>TRBJ2-3|NA|TRBV11-2|TRBD2
CASSLRGGTDTQYF
TGTGCCAGCAGCCTACGGGGGGGCACAGATACGCAGTATTTT
>TRBJ2-4|NA|TRBV27|NA
CASRRTEIAKNIQYF
TGTGCCAGCAGAAGGACAGAAATAGCCAAAAACATTCAGTACTTC
>TRBJ2-1|NA|TRBV5-1|NA
CASSLPLLVGLALNEQFF
TGCGCCAGCAGCTTGCCGTTGTTGGTCGGGCTAGCTTTAAATGAGCAGTTCTTC
>TRBJ2-3|NA|TRBV6-1|NA
CASSDRGFRDTQYF
TGTGCCAGCAGTGACAGGGGATTTCGAGATACGCAGTATTTT
>TRBJ2-1|NA|TRBV24-1|NA
CATSQAGYNEQFF
TGTGCCACCAGCCAGGCGGGGTACAATGAGCAGTTCTTC
>TRBJ1-4|NA|TRBV4-1|TRBD1
CASRAKRTGGREEEKLFF
TGCGCCAGCAGAGCCAAGAGGACAGGGGGAAGGGAGGAGGAAAAACTGTTTTTT
>TRBJ1-2|NA|TRBV7-6|TRBD1
CASSSQDRGHYGYTF
TGTGCCAGCAGCTCCCAAGACAGGGGGCACTATGGCTACACCTTC
>TRBJ2-1|NA|TRBV19|TRBD2
CASTPLAGGAEQFF
TGTGCCAGTACTCCTTTGGCGGGAGGGGCTGAGCAGTTCTTC
>TRBJ1-2|NA|TRBV6-1|NA
CASSEAPDGAGGYTF
TGTGCCAGCAGTGAAGCGCCAGATGGGGCCGGCGGCTACACCTTC
>TRBJ1-1|NA|TRBV11-2|NA
CASSLVPGSWTEAFF
TGTGCCAGCAGCTTAGTCCCAGGGTCTTGGACTGAAGCTTTCTTT
>TRBJ1-1|NA|TRBV10-2|NA
CASSEAGRGGNTEAFF
TGCGCCAGCAGTGAGGCGGGCCGAGGGGGGAACACTGAAGCTTTCTTT
>TRBJ1-2|NA|TRBV24-1|TRBD1
CATSDQGANYGYTF
TGTGCCACCAGTGATCAGGGGGCCAACTATGGCTACACCTTC
>TRBJ1-1|NA|TRBV18|NA
CASSPPGKGGYAEAFF
TGTGCCAGCTCACCACCGGGGAAGGGGGGATACGCTGAAGCTTTCTTT
>TRBJ1-3|NA|TRBV5-1|NA
CASSLEGSSGNTIYF
TGCGCCAGCAGCTTGGAAGGCAGCTCTGGAAACACCATATATTTT
>TRBJ1-2|few|TRBV7-9|TRBD1
CASSGLRTGSNYGYTF
TGTGCCAGCAGCGGACTGCGGACAGGGTCTAACTATGGCTACACCTTC
>TRBJ2-7|NA|TRBV18|NA
CASSPPGFWEDEQYF
TGTGCCAGCTCACCACCTGGGTTTTGGGAAGACGAGCAGTACTTC
>TRBJ2-3|few|TRBV6-5|TRBD2
CASNGASGSTDTQYF
TGTGCCAGCAATGGGGCTAGCGGGAGCACAGATACGCAGTATTTT
>TRBJ1-2|NA|TRBV29-1|TRBD1
CSVRTGQGAGGYTF
TGCAGCGTGCGAACCGGACAGGGGGCGGGAGGCTACACCTTC
>TRBJ1-2|NA|TRBV11-1|NA
CASSLLHNYGYTF
TGTGCCAGCAGCTTATTACACAACTATGGCTACACCTTC
>TRBJ2-4|NA|TRBV5-1|TRBD2
CASSRASSGGILDIQYF
TGCGCCAGCAGCAGGGCCTCTAGCGGGGGGATCTTAGACATTCAGTACTTC
>TRBJ2-1|NA|TRBV19|NA
CASSIDRSGSYNEQFF
TGTGCCAGTAGTATAGATAGAAGCGGTTCCTACAATGAGCAGTTCTTC
>TRBJ2-5|NA|TRBV5-1|TRBD2
CASSMGLAGAMRETQYF
TGCGCCAGCAGCATGGGACTAGCGGGGGCTATGCGAGAGACCCAGTACTTC
>TRBJ2-1|NA|TRBV18|TRBD2
CASSPTSGTGEQFF
TGTGCCAGCTCACCTACTAGCGGGACAGGAGAGCAGTTCTTC
>TRBJ2-3|NA|TRBV13|NA
CASSPRETSTDTQYF
TGTGCCAGCAGCCCCAGGGAAACCAGCACAGATACGCAGTATTTT
>TRBJ1-1|NA|TRBV6-5|NA
CASWVGLNTEAFF
TGTGCCAGCTGGGTCGGCTTAAACACTGAAGCTTTCTTT
>TRBJ2-7|NA|TRBV5-6|TRBD2
CASSSPPTSGARYEQYF
TGTGCCAGCAGCTCTCCCCCTACTAGCGGAGCGCGCTACGAGCAGTACTTC
>TRBJ1-1|NA|TRBV14|NA
CASSQGTGYTEAFF
TGTGCCAGCAGCCAAGGAACAGGTTACACTGAAGCTTTCTTT
>TRBJ1-3|NA|TRBV7-9|TRBD1
CASSSGQAFGNTIYF
TGTGCCAGCAGCTCGGGACAGGCCTTTGGAAACACCATATATTTT
>TRBJ1-4|few|TRBV5-1|NA
CASSLAVVGGEKLFF
TGCGCCAGCAGCTTGGCAGTCGTCGGGGGTGAAAAACTGTTTTTT
>TRBJ2-2|NA|TRBV11-3|NA
CASSLSGVPGGELFF
TGTGCCAGCAGCTTAAGCGGCGTGCCAGGCGGGGAGCTGTTTTTT
>TRBJ2-2|few|TRBV10-2|NA
CASSEYVSGTGELFF
TGCGCCAGCAGTGAGTATGTCAGCGGCACCGGGGAGCTGTTTTTT
>TRBJ1-5|NA|TRBV10-3|NA
CAISGGNSNQPQHF
TGTGCCATCAGTGGTGGGAATAGCAATCAGCCCCAGCATTTT
>TRBJ2-5|NA|TRBV3-1/TRBV3-2|NA
CASSLAEETQYF
TGTGCCAGCAGTCTCGCGGAAGAGACCCAGTACTTC
>TRBJ2-7|NA|TRBV6-5|TRBD1
CASKQGRTSYEQYF
TGTGCCAGCAAACAGGGGCGCACCTCCTACGAGCAGTACTTC
>TRBJ2-3|NA|TRBV5-4|TRBD1
CASSGSGTGVDTQYF
TGTGCCAGCAGCGGGTCCGGGACAGGGGTGGATACGCAGTATTTT
>TRBJ1-2|NA|TRBV29-1|NA
CSVGTIVGGYTF
TGCAGCGTTGGTACGATAGTGGGTGGCTACACCTTC
>TRBJ1-2|NA|TRBV15|NA
CATSRDRQVYGYTF
TGTGCCACCAGCAGAGATAGACAGGTCTATGGCTACACCTTC
>TRBJ2-7|NA|TRBV7-9|NA
CASSLDYREQYF
TGTGCCAGCAGCTTAGATTATCGCGAGCAGTACTTC
>TRBJ1-6|NA|TRBV4-1|NA
CASSQERGRGGNSPLHF
TGCGCCAGCAGCCAAGAACGGGGGAGGGGGGGGAATTCACCCCTCCACTTT
>TRBJ2-1|few|TRBV5-4|TRBD1
CASSLGQGAANEQFF
TGTGCCAGCAGCTTGGGACAGGGGGCGGCCAATGAGCAGTTCTTC
>TRBJ2-2|few|TRBV10-1|TRBD2
CASSSPSGTGELFF
TGCGCCAGCAGTTCCCCTAGCGGGACCGGGGAGCTGTTTTTT
>TRBJ2-7|NA|TRBV7-8|TRBD2
CASSLAAGGDYEQYF
TGTGCCAGCAGCTTAGCTGCGGGAGGGGACTACGAGCAGTACTTC